This TCR beta chain was profiled in a study of T-cell memory formation after mild COVID-19 (dated by TCRdb to the early 2020s). The study in broad terms: TCR sequence clusters from the two donors were found to be largely donor specific. Longitudinal TCRalpha and TCRbeta repertoire sequencing tracked T-cell clones expanding and contracting after mild COVID-19 in a couple of donors. The cohort was made up of two young adult volunteers, one female and one male, who were previously healthy.

V is cut by 1 base and J by 8 bases, and the space between the germline ends is 5 bases. Including cysteine and phenylalanine, the CDR3 has 11 amino acids. Left in the record is the CDR3 DNA by itself, 33 bases read in frame from the first base. For CDR1 and CDR2, the germline V gene lists KGHDR and SFDVKD. Ficoll-Paque density gradient centrifugation was used to isolate PBMCs. In the case of this clonotype: What this receptor recognizes is not known. There are no base qualities to consult, and no much larger clone falls within one base.

General findings and caveats noted by the study authors: Some responding clones were detected in pre-infection memory, which suggested that pre-existing cross-reactive memory T cells had joined the SARS-CoV-2 response. Contracting CD4+ clones were found mainly in CM and EM memory subsets, while CD8+ clones were enriched in EMRA. Clones that contracted from day 15 to 85 showed balanced CD4/CD8 phenotypes, whereas a second wave of clones that expanded from day 15 to 37 leaned towards CD4+. The study covered only two mild cases, and larger cohorts including severe cases with pre-infection samples were considered necessary. Whether the second-wave clones peaking on day 37 were SARS-CoV-2 specific was not confirmed.

Sequencing used an Illumina NovaSeq 6000. Using 5'RACE with constant-segment primers, TCRalpha and TCRbeta cDNA libraries were constructed, with sample barcodes and unique molecular identifiers added in the process. RNA was extracted from every sample with Trizol reagent. Libraries were amplified in two PCR steps, with a second sample barcode and Illumina TruSeq adapters added in the second step. Sequencing of libraries was performed on an Illumina NovaSeq with 2 x 150 bp paired-end reads. As for the authors' bioinformatics: Demultiplexing of reads and collapsing into UMI-guided consensus sequences were performed with migec v1.2.7. With mixcr v2.1.11, UMI consensuses were aligned to TRA and TRB V and J templates and assembled into clonotypes. Clonotypes were classified as expanded or contracted when called significant by both edgeR and NoisET, with noise models trained on biological replicates. For edgeR calls, a false discovery rate-adjusted p below 0.01 and a log2 fold-change threshold of 1 were applied. As an exploratory analysis of dynamics, max-normalized trajectories of the 1000 most abundant clonotypes were examined by PCA with hierarchical clustering. The CD4 or CD8 phenotype of responding clones was assigned using the separately sequenced CD4+ and CD8+ repertoires. The public reads were run again by TCRdb, first through fastp at Q25 and then through MiXCR, and only productive beta chains were kept. Entries that share a CDR3 protein sequence are merged under the most common genes and DNA. TCRdb assigned the V and J calls; the authors' analysis was not used. The sample has about 400,000 distinct CDR3 sequences on record, around 22% of them singletons. Of the sample, under 15% is held by the ten largest clones.

Sequences were obtained from PBMCs or a T cell subset sorted from them (not recorded which). The chain joins TRBV24-1 to TRBJ2-7, with no D gene named confidently. This receptor was taken from an adult woman who had mild COVID-19 (a few samples of this study predate the infection). The sample titles of this study are shuffled in the database, so cell type and time point are left out; the donor was told from shared clones. This receptor has the CDR3 CATSDFEKQYF. DNA sequence: TGTGCCACCAGTGATTTTGAAAAGCAGTACTTC.